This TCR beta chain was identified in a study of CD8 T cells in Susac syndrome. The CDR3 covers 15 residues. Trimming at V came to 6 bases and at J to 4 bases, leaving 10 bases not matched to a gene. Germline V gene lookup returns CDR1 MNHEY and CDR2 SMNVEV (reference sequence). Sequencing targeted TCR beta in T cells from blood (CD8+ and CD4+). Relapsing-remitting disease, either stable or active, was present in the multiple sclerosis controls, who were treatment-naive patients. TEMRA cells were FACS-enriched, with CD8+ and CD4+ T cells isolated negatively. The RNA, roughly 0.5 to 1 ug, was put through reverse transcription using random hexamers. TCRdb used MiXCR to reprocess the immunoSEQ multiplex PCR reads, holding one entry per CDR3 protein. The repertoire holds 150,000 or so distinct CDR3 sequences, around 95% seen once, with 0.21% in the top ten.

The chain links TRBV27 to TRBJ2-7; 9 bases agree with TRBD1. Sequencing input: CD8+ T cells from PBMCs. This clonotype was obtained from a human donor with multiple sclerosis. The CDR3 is CASSPRRDREYEQYF. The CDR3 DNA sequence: TGTGCCAGCAGCCCCAGACGGGACAGGGAATACGAGCAGTACTTC.